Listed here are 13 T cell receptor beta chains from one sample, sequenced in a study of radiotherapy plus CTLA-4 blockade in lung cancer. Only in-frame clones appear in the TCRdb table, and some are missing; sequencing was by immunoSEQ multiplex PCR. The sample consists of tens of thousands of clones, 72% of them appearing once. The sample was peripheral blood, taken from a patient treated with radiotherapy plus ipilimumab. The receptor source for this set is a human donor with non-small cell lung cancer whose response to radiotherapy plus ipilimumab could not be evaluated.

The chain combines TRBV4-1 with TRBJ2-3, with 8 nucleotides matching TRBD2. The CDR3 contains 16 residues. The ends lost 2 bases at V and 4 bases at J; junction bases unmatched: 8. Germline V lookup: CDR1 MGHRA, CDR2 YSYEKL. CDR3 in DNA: TGCGCCAGCAGCCAAAAAGCGGGGGCGGGTTCAGATACGCAGTATTTT. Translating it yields CASSQKAGAGSDTQYF.

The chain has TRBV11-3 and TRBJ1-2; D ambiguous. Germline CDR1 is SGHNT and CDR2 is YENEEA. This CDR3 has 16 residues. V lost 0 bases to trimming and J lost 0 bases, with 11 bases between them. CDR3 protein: CASSLESRSANYGYTF. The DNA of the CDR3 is TGTGCCAGCAGCTTAGAATCGCGGTCAGCTAACTATGGCTACACCTTC.

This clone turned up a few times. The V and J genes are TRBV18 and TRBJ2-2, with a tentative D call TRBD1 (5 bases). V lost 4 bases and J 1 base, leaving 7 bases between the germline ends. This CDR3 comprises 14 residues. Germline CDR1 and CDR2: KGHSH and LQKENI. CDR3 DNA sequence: TGTGCCAGCTCACTTCAGGGGAACACCGGGGAGCTGTTTTTT. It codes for CASSLQGNTGELFF.

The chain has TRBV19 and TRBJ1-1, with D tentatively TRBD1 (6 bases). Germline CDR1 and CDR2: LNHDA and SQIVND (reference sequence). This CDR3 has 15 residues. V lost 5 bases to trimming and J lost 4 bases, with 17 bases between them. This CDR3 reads CASSFGGALGTEAFF. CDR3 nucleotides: TGTGCCAGTAGTTTTGGGGGCGCACTGGGCACTGAAGCTTTCTTT.

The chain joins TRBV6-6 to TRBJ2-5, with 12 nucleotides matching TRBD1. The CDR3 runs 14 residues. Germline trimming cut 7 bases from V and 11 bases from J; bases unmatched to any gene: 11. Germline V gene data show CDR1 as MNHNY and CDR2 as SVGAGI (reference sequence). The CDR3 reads CASTVGQGAWEQYF. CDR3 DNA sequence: TGTGCCAGCACCGTGGGACAGGGGGCGTGGGAGCAGTACTTC.

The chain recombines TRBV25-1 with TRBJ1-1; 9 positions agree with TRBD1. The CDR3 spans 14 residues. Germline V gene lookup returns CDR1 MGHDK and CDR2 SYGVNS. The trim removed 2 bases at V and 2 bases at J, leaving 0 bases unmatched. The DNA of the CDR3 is TGTGCCAGCAGTGAAACAGGGGGCAACACTGAAGCTTTCTTT. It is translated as CASSETGGNTEAFF.

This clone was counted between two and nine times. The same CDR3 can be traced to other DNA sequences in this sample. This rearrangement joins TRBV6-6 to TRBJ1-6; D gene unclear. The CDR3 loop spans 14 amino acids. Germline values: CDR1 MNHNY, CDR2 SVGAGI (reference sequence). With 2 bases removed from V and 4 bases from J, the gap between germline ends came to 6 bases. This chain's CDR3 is CASSYTGYNSPLHF. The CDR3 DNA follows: TGTGCCAGCAGTTACACCGGTTATAATTCACCCCTCCACTTT.

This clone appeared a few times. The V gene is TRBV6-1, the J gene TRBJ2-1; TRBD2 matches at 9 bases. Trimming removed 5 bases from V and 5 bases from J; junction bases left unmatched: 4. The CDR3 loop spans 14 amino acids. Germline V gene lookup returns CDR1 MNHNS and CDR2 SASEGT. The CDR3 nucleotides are TGTGCCAGCAGTCCGGGACTAGCCAACAATGAGCAGTTCTTC. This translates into CASSPGLANNEQFF.

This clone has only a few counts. The chain's CDR3 is CASSQLMADSTDTQYF. CDR3 DNA sequence: TGCGCCAGCAGCCAACTTATGGCAGATAGCACAGATACGCAGTATTTT. This chain connects TRBV4-1 to TRBJ2-3, with unresolved D. This CDR3 spans 16 amino acids. V gave up 2 bases and J gave up 0 bases, with 12 bases separating them. CDR1 and CDR2 (germline): MGHRA, YSYEKL.

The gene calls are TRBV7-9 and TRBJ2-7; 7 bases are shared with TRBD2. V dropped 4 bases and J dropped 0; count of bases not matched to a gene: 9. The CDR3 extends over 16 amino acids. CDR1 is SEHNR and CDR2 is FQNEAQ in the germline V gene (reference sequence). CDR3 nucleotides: TGTGCCAGCAGCTGGGCGGGAGATTATAGCTCCTACGAGCAGTACTTC. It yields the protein CASSWAGDYSSYEQYF.

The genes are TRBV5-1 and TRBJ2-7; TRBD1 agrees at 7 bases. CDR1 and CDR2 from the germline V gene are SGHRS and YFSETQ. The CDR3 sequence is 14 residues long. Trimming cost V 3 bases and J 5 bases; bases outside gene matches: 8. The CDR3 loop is CASSYQTGNNEQYF. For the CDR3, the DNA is TGCGCCAGCAGCTATCAGACAGGGAATAACGAGCAGTACTTC.

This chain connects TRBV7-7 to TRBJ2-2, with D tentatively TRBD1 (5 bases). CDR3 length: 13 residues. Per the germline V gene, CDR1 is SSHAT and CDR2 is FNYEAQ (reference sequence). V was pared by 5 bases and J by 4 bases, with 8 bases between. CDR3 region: CASSMDITGELFF. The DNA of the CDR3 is TGTGCCAGCAGCATGGACATCACCGGGGAGCTGTTTTTT. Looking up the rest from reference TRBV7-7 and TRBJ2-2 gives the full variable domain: GAGVSQSPRYKVTKRGQDVTLRCDPISSHATLYWYQQALGQGPEFLTYFNYEAQPDKSGLPSDRFSAERPEGSISTLTIQRTEQRDSAMYRCASSMDITGELFFGEGSRLTVL.

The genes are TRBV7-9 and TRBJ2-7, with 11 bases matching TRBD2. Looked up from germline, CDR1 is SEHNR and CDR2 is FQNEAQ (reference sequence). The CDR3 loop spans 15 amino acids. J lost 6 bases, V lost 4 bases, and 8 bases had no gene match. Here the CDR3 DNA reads TGTGCCAGCAGCTCGGGACTAGCGGATGTCGGCGAGCAGTACTTC. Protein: CASSSGLADVGEQYF.